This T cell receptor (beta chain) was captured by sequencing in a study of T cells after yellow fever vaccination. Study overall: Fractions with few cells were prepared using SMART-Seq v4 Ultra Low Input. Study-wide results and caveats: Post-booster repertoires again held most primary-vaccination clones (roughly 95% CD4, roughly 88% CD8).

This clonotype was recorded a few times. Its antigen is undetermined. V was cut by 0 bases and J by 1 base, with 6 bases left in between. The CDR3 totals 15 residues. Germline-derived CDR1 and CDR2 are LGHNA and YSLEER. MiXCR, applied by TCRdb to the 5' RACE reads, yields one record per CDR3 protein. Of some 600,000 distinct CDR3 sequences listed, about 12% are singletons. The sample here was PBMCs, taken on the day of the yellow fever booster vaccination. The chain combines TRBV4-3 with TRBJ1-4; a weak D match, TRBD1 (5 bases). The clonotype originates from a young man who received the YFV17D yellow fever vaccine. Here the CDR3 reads CASSQDGGTNEKLFF. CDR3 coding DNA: TGCGCCAGCAGCCAAGATGGGGGAACTAATGAAAAACTGTTTTTT.